This T cell receptor beta chain was sequenced during a study of blood T cell repertoires in COVID-19. Looking at the study overall: The analysed material was cDNA or gDNA that came from T cells, B-cell-depleted T cells, or PBMCs.

Trimming took off 4 bases at V and 3 bases at J, with 14 bases between the two ends. CDR1 KGHDR and CDR2 SFDVKD come from the germline V gene. The CDR3 runs 15 residues. Assay used: immunoSEQ multiplex PCR; TCRdb lists only in-frame clones, some missing. Of 200,000 to 250,000 clones listed, roughly 76% are singletons. The TCR comes from a woman over 75 with COVID-19, enrolled during active disease. Input material: peripheral blood. The V call is TRBV24-1, the J call TRBJ2-5, with D possibly being TRBD2 (6 bases). In nucleotides, the CDR3 is TGTGCCACCAGTGACACGGGACTGCCAGAAGAGACCCAGTACTTC. It yields the protein CATSDTGLPEETQYF.